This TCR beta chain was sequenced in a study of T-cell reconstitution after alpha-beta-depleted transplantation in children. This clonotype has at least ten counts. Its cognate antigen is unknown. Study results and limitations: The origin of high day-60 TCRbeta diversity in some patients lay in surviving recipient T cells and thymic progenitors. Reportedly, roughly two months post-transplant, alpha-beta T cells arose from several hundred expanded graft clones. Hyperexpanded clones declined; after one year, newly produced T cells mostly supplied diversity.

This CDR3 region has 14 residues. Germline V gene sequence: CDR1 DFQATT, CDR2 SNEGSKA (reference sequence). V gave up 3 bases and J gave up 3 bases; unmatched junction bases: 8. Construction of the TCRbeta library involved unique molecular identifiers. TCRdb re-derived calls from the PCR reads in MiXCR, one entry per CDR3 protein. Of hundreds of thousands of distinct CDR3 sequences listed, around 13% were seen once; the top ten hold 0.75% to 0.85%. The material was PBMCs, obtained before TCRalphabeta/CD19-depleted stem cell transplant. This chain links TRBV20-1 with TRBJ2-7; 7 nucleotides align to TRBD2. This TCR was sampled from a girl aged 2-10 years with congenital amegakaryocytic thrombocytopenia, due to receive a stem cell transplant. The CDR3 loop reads CSASPGGPIYEQYF. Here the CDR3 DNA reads TGCAGTGCTAGCCCGGGAGGACCAATCTACGAGCAGTACTTC.